This TCR beta chain was sequenced in a study of CXCR3-negative and CXCR3-positive naive CD8 T cells. Study outcomes and limitations: More hydrophobic TRB CDR3s were found in CXCR3-positive naive cells than in CXCR3-negative naive cells.

About this clonotype itself: The antigen is not known.

The authors prepared UMI-labeled TRB cDNA libraries by 5' RACE. TCRdb reprocessed the 5' RACE reads, with one entry per CDR3 protein and no DNA. The clone table shows under 75,000 distinct CDR3 sequences, with the ten largest holding about 0.78%. The CDR3 is made up of 13 amino acids. Germline V gene sequence: CDR1 SQVTM, CDR2 ANQGSEA. The specimen was naive CXCR3+ CD8+ T cells from blood. Subset specified: CD45RO-CCR7+CD27+CD95- naive CD8+ T cells expressing CXCR3 (TNR3+). The clonotype originates from a human donor in good health. Some clones in this sample may be carry-over from other donors' samples. V is TRBV29-1 and J is TRBJ2-7. CDR3 loop: CSVVSGDSYEQYF.